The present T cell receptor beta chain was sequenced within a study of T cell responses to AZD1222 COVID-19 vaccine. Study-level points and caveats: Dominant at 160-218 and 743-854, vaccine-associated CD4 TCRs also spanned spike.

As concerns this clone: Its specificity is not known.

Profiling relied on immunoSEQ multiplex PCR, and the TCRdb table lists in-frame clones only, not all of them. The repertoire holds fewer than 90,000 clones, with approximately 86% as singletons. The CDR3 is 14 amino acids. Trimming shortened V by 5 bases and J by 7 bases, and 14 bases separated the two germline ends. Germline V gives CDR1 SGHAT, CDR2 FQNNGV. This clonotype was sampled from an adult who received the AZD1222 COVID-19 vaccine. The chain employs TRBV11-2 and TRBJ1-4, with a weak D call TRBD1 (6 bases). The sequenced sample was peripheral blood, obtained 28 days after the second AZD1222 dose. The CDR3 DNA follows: TGTGCCAGCAGCCCAGGGACGGGGGCTGAAAAACTGTTTTTT. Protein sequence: CASSPGTGAEKLFF.